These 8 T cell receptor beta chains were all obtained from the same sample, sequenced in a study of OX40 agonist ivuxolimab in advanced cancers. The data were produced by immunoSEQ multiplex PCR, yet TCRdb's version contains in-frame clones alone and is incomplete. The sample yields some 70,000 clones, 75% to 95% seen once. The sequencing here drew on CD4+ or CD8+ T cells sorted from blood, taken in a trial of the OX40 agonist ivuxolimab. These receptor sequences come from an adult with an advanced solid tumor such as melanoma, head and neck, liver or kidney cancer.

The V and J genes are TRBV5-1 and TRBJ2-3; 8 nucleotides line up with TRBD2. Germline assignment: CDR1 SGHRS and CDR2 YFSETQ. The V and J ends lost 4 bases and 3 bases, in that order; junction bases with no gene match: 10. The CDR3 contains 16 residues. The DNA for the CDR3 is TGCGCCAGCAGCCCCGGGGGGGTTCAAGAAACAGATACGCAGTATTTT. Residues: CASSPGGVQETDTQYF.

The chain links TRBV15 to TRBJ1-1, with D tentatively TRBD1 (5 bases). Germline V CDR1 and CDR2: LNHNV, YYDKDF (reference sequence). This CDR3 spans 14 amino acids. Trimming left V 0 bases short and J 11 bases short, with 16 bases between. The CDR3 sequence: CATSRDLAGREAFF. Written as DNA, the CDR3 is TGTGCCACCAGCAGAGATTTGGCGGGCAGGGAGGCTTTCTTT.

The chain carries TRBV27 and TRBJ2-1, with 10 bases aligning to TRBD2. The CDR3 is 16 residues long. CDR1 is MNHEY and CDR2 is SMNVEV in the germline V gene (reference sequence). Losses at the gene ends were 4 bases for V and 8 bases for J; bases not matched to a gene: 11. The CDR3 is CASSSAGLAGEHEQFF. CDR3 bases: TGTGCCAGCAGTTCCGCCGGGCTAGCGGGAGAACATGAGCAGTTCTTC.

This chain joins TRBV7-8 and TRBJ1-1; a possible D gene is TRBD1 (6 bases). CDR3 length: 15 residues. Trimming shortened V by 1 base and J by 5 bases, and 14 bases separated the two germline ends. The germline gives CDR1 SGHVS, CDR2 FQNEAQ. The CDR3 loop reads CASSLVEGGLTEAFF. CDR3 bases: TGTGCCAGCAGCTTAGTGGAAGGGGGACTAACTGAAGCTTTCTTT.

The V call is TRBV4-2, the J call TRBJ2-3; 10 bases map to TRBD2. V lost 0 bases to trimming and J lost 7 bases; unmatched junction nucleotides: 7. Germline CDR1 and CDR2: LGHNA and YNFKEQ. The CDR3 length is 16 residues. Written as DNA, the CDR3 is TGTGCCAGCAGCCAAGACGAGCGGGGGGGCGTAAATACGCAGTATTTT. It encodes CASSQDERGGVNTQYF.

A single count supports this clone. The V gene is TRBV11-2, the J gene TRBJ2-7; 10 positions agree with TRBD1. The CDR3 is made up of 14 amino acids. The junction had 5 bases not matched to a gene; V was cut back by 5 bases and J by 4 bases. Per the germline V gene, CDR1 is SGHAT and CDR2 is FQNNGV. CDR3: CASSTGQGTYEQYF. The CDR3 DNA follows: TGTGCCAGCAGCACGGGACAGGGGACTTACGAGCAGTACTTC.

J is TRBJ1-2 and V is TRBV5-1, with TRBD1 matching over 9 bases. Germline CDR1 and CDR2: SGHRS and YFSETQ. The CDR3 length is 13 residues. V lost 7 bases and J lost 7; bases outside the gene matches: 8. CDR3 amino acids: CASGPGQGLGYTF. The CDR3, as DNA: TGCGCCAGCGGGCCGGGACAGGGTCTTGGCTACACCTTC.

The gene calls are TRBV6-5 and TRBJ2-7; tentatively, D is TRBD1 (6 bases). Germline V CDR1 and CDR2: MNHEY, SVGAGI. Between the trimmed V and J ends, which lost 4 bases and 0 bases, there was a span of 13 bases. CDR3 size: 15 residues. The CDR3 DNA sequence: TGTGCCAGCAGTTTAGTACAGGGTCGCTCCTACGAGCAGTACTTC. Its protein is CASSLVQGRSYEQYF.